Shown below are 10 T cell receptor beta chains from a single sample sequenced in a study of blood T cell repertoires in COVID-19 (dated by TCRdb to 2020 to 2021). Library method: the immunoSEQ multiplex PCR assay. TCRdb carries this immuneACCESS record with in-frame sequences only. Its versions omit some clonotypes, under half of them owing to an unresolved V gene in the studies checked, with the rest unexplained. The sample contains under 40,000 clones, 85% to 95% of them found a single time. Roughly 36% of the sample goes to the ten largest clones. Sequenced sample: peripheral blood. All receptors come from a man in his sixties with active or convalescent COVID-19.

The CDR3 DNA follows: TGCAGTGCCTTTCAGGGGTATGGCTACACCTTC. The encoded protein is CSAFQGYGYTF. The chain recombines TRBV20-1 with TRBJ1-2; tentatively, D is TRBD1 (6 bases). V was pared by 6 bases and J by 5 bases, with 10 bases between. Germline V gene sequence: CDR1 DFQATT, CDR2 SNEGSKA (reference sequence). The CDR3 totals 11 residues.

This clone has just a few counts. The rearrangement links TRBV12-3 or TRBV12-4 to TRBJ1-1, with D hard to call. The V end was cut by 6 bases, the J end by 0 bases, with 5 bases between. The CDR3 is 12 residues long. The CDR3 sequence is CASRKLNTEAFF. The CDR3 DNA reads TGTGCCAGCAGAAAGCTGAACACTGAAGCTTTCTTT.

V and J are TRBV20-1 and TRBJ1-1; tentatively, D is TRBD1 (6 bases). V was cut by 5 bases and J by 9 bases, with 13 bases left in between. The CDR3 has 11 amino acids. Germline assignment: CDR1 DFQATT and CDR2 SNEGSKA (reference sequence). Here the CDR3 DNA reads TGCAGTGCTGAGAACAGGGAGAAAGCTTTCTTT. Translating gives CSAENREKAFF.

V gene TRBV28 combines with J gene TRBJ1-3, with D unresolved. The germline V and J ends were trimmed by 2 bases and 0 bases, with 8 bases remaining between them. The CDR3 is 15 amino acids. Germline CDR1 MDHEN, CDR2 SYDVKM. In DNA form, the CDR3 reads TGTGCCAGCAGTTTACCCTCCGGCTCTGGAAACACCATATATTTT. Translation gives CASSLPSGSGNTIYF.

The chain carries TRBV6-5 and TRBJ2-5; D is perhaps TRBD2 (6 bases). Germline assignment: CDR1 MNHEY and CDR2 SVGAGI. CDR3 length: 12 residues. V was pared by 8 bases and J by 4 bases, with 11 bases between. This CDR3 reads CASRDWGETQYF. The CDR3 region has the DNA TGTGCCAGCCGGGACTGGGGAGAGACCCAGTACTTC.

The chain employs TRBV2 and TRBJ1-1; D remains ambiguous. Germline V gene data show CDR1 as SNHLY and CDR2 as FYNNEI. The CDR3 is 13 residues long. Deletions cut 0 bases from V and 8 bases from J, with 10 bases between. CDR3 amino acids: CASSEAASAEAFF. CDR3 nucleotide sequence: TGTGCCAGCAGTGAAGCGGCGAGCGCCGAAGCTTTCTTT.

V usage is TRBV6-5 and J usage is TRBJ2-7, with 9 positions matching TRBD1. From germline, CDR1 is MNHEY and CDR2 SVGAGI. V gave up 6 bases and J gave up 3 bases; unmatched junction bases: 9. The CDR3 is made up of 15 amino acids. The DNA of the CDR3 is TGTGCCAGCAGGCCGTCGACAGGGGGAGACTACGAGCAGTACTTC. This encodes CASRPSTGGDYEQYF.

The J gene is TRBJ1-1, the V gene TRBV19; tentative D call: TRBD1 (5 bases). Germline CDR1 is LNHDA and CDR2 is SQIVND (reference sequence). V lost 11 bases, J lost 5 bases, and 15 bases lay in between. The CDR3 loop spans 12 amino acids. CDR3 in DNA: TGTGCCGTACCAGGGTCTGGGACTGAAGCTTTCTTT. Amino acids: CAVPGSGTEAFF. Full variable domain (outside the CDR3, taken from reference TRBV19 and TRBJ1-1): DGGITQSPKYLFRKEGQNVTLSCEQNLNHDAMYWYRQDPGQGLRLIYYSQIVNDFQKGDIAEGYSVSREKKESFPLTVTSAQKNPTAFYLCAVPGSGTEAFFGQGTRLTVV.

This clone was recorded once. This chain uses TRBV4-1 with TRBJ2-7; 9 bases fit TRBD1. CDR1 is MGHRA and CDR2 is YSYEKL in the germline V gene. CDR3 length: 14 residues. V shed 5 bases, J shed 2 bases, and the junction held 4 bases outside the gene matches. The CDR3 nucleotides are TGCGCCAGCAGCTTCCGGGACAGGGCCTACGAGCAGTACTTC. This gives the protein CASSFRDRAYEQYF.

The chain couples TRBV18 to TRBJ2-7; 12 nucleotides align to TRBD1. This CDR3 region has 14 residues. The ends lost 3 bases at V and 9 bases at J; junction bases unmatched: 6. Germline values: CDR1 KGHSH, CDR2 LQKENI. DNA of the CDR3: TGTGCCAGCTCACCCGGGGACAGGGGGCAAGGGCAGTACTTC. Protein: CASSPGDRGQGQYF. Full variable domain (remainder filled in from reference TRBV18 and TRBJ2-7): NAGVMQNPRHLVRRRGQEARLRCSPMKGHSHVYWYRQLPEEGLKFMVYLQKENIIDESGMPKERFSAEFPKEGPSILRIQQVVRGDSAAYFCASSPGDRGQGQYFGPGTRLTVT.